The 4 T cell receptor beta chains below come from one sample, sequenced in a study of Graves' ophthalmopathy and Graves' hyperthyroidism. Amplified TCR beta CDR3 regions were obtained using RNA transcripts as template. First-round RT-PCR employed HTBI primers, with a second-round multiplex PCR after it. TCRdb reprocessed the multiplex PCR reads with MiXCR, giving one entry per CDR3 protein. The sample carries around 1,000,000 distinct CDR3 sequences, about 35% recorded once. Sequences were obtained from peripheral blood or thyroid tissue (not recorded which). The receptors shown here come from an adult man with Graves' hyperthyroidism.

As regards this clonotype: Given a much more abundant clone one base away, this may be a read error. In nucleotides, the CDR3 is TGTGCCAGCAGTGAAGAGGGGATGAACGACGAGCAGTACTTC. This translates into CASSEEGMNDEQYF. V usage is TRBV2 and J usage is TRBJ2-7; the D gene is possibly TRBD1 (5 bases). Per germline, CDR1 SNHLY and CDR2 FYNNEI. This CDR3 is built from 14 residues. Trimming removed 1 base from V and 5 bases from J, with 12 bases in between.

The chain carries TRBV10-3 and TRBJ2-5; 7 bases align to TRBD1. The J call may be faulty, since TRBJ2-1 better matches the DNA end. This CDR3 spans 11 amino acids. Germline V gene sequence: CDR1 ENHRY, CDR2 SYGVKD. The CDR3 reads CATTGTERQFF. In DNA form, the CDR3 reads TGTGCCACGACCGGGACAGAGAGACAGTTCTTC.

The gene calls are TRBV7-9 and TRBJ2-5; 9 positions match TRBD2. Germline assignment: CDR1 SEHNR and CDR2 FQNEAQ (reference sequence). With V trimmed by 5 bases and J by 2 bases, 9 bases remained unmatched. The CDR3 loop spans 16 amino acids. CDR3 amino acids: CASSATSLAGQETQYF. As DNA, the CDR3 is TGTGCCAGCAGCGCCACCTCCCTAGCGGGGCAAGAGACCCAGTACTTC.

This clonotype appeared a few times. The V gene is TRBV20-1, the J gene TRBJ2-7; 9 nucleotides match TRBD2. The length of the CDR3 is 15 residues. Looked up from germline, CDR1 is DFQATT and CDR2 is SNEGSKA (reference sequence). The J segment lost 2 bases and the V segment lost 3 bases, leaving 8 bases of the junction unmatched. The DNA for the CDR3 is TGCAGTGCTAGGTCGTCTAGCGGGATACCCTACGAGCAGTACTTC. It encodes CSARSSSGIPYEQYF.